Below are 20 T cell receptor beta chains sequenced from a single sample in a study of cytomegalovirus exposure and HLA in healthy donors. It was with 60 Vbeta and 13 Jbeta primers that the PCR ran. Profiling relied on immunoSEQ multiplex PCR, and the TCRdb table lists in-frame clones only, not all of them. This table holds about 240,000 clones, around 81% found once. Sequenced input: PBMCs. These receptors were taken from a woman in her sixties in good health and CMV-seropositive.

The genes are TRBV6-1 and TRBJ1-1, with D maybe TRBD1 (6 bases). V was pared by 2 bases and J by 3 bases, with 10 bases between. Germline values: CDR1 MNHNS, CDR2 SASEGT. CDR3 length: 14 amino acids. The CDR3 protein is CASSERTVHTEAFF. CDR3 sequence (DNA): TGTGCCAGCAGTGAAAGGACAGTGCACACTGAAGCTTTCTTT.

The chain recombines TRBV27 with TRBJ2-7, with 9 bases that match TRBD2. The V and J ends lost 2 bases and 5 bases, in that order; junction bases with no gene match: 10. This CDR3 is 16 amino acids long. Germline-derived CDR1 and CDR2 are MNHEY and SMNVEV (reference sequence). CDR3 sequence (DNA): TGTGCCAGCAGTTTAATAGGCGGGAGGGCCGCGAACGAGCAGTACTTC. Protein sequence: CASSLIGGRAANEQYF.

V gene TRBV30 combines with J gene TRBJ1-4; tentative D call: TRBD1 (6 bases). Trimming took off 2 bases at V and 8 bases at J, with 9 bases between the two ends. The CDR3 has 12 amino acids. Per germline, CDR1 GTSNPN and CDR2 SVGIG (reference sequence). This chain's CDR3 is CAWSPQGEKLFF. DNA for the CDR3: TGTGCCTGGAGTCCACAGGGAGAAAAACTGTTTTTT. The complete variable domain, with remaining parts taken from reference TRBV30 and TRBJ1-4, reads SQTIHQWPATLVQPVGSPLSLECTVEGTSNPNLYWYRQAAGRGLQLLFYSVGIGQISSEVPQNLSASRPQDRQFILSSKKLLLSDSGFYLCAWSPQGEKLFFGSGTQLSVL.

V gene TRBV30 combines with J gene TRBJ2-3, with no clear D. Per germline, CDR1 GTSNPN and CDR2 SVGIG (reference sequence). Deletions cut 0 bases from V and 6 bases from J, with 10 bases between. The CDR3 contains 13 residues. The CDR3 coding sequence is TGTGCCTGGAGTGTACAGAGAACTGATACGCAGTATTTT. It encodes CAWSVQRTDTQYF.

The chain recombines TRBV18 with TRBJ2-3, with 9 bases fitting TRBD2. V gave up 3 bases and J gave up 2 bases; unmatched junction bases: 3. Germline V gene sequence: CDR1 KGHSH, CDR2 LQKENI. The CDR3 loop spans 15 amino acids. The CDR3 DNA sequence: TGTGCCAGCTCACCTTCTAGCGGGAACACAGATACGCAGTATTTT. This translates into CASSPSSGNTDTQYF.

The chain employs TRBV25-1 and TRBJ2-5; 8 nucleotides match TRBD1. CDR3 length equals 18 residues. Germline CDR1 MGHDK, CDR2 SYGVNS. Trimming at V came to 1 base and at J to 5 bases, leaving 15 bases not matched to a gene. This CDR3 reads CASSEFGDRNWGRETQYF. The CDR3 coding sequence is TGTGCCAGCAGTGAATTCGGGGACAGGAATTGGGGTAGGGAGACCCAGTACTTC.

This chain uses TRBV11-3 with TRBJ2-2; D is undetermined. V shed 2 bases and J shed 6 bases, with 13 bases lying between them. The CDR3 has 15 residues. Per germline, CDR1 SGHNT and CDR2 YENEEA. The CDR3 sequence: CASSLSGLSAGELFF. The CDR3 bases are TGTGCCAGCAGCTTAAGTGGGTTGAGCGCCGGGGAGCTGTTTTTT.

The J gene is TRBJ1-2, the V gene TRBV2; 7 nucleotides align to TRBD1. The CDR3 extends over 15 amino acids. CDR1 and CDR2 from the germline V gene are SNHLY and FYNNEI. The junction had 12 bases not matched to a gene; V was cut back by 8 bases and J by 3 bases. The CDR3 DNA reads TGTGCCAGCGGGGTCGACAGGGCTAGAGACTATGGCTACACCTTC. Translation gives CASGVDRARDYGYTF.

This chain joins TRBV4-1 and TRBJ1-2; maybe TRBD1 (6 bases). This CDR3 is built from 17 residues. Trimming left V 5 bases short and J 5 bases short, with 24 bases between. Germline CDR1 and CDR2: MGHRA and YSYEKL. CDR3 sequence (DNA): TGCGCCAGCAGCGGATTCCTCCGAGGGGGACACCTTTATGGCTACACCTTC. Its protein is CASSGFLRGGHLYGYTF.

This clone was counted only a few times. The chain links TRBV11-2 to TRBJ1-2; D unclear. Germline V gene data show CDR1 as SGHAT and CDR2 as FQNNGV. V was cut by 0 bases and J by 7 bases, with 6 bases left in between. There are 12 residues in the CDR3. The CDR3 reads CASSLELGGYTF. The CDR3 DNA reads as TGTGCCAGCAGCTTAGAGCTCGGTGGCTACACCTTC.

CDR3 sequence: CSVGSGMNTEAFF. DNA for the CDR3: TGCAGCGTTGGATCAGGAATGAACACTGAAGCTTTCTTT. V and J are TRBV29-1 and TRBJ1-1, with D unclear. The CDR3 totals 13 residues. V shed 4 bases and J shed 0 bases, with 9 bases lying between them. Germline V gene sequence: CDR1 SQVTM, CDR2 ANQGSEA.

The rearrangement links TRBV21-1 to TRBJ2-7; TRBD2 is the table's D call, not checked against the DNA. TRBV21-1 is a recognized pseudogene. The CDR3 has 18 amino acids. The CDR3 region is CASSKGKGRLAGSYEQYF. The CDR3 DNA reads as TGTGCCAGCAGCAAAGGAAAGGGGCGACTAGCGGGATCCTACGAGCAGTACTTC.

The chain combines TRBV7-3 with TRBJ2-5; a possible D gene is TRBD2 (6 bases). The V end lost 1 base, the J end lost 1 base, and 16 bases lay between the germline ends. Germline CDR1 and CDR2: SGHTA and FQGTGA. The CDR3 spans 17 residues. CDR3 in DNA: TGTGCCAGCAGCTTAATAGGAGGGTTTGATCTCCAAGAGACCCAGTACTTC. It translates to CASSLIGGFDLQETQYF.

The chain couples TRBV5-1 to TRBJ2-1; a weak D match, TRBD2 (5 bases). The CDR3 runs 16 residues. CDR1 is SGHRS, CDR2 YFSETQ, per germline. The germline V and J ends were trimmed by 6 bases and 4 bases, with 20 bases remaining between them. As DNA, the CDR3 is TGCGCCAGCAACCTGGGGAACCCCGGGGTTTACAATGAGCAGTTCTTC. It codes for CASNLGNPGVYNEQFF.

The chain combines TRBV15 with TRBJ1-2; no reliable D call. Trimming left V 5 bases short and J 2 bases short, with 15 bases between. The V gene's germline CDR1 is LNHNV and CDR2 YYDKDF (reference sequence). The CDR3 extends over 15 amino acids. The CDR3 region has the DNA TGTGCCACCAGCCAGGCCCGGTCGCTAAACTATGGCTACACCTTC. This codes for CATSQARSLNYGYTF. The full variable domain, with the rest looked up from reference TRBV15 and TRBJ1-2, is DAMVIQNPRYQVTQFGKPVTLSCSQTLNHNVMYWYQQKSSQAPKLLFHYYDKDFNNEADTPDNFQSRRPNTSFCFLDIRSPGLGDTAMYLCATSQARSLNYGYTFGSGTRLTVV.

The V and J genes are TRBV6-5 and TRBJ2-2; D is ambiguous. Trimming pared 9 bases from V and 6 bases from J, leaving 11 bases between. The CDR3 length is 12 residues. Germline lookup yields CDR1 MNHEY and CDR2 SVGAGI. The CDR3 sequence is CASGHASGELFF. In nucleotides, the CDR3 is TGTGCCAGTGGTCATGCGTCCGGGGAGCTGTTTTTT.

This chain uses TRBV5-4 with TRBJ2-7; 14 nucleotides agree with TRBD2. In germline, CDR1 is SGHNT, CDR2 YYREEE (reference sequence). This CDR3 has 16 residues. With 0 bases clipped from V and 6 bases from J, the junction kept 5 bases outside the gene matches. Here the CDR3 DNA reads TGTGCCAGCAGCTTGGGACTAGCGGGAGGGGGCGGCGAGCAGTACTTC. Protein: CASSLGLAGGGGEQYF.

The CDR3 nucleotides are TGTGCCAGCAGTTTTACAGGGAGGGCTAACAATGAGCAGTTCTTC. Amino acids: CASSFTGRANNEQFF. The V gene is TRBV28, the J gene TRBJ2-1; tentatively, D is TRBD2 (7 bases). V was pared by 3 bases and J by 5 bases, with 14 bases between. Germline CDR1 reads MDHEN; CDR2 reads SYDVKM. The CDR3 sequence is 15 residues long.

Turning to this clone: The germline gene is not matched at one end of the junction; a read error may be the cause. The gene calls are TRBV7-7 and TRBJ2-5, with 10 bases fitting TRBD1. CDR3 size: 15 residues. Germline V gives CDR1 SSHAT, CDR2 FNYEAQ (reference sequence). This CDR3 reads CASSLGTGVGETQYF. CDR3 DNA sequence: TGTGCTAGCAGCTTAGGGACAGGGGTAGGAGAGACCCAGTACTTC.

This chain uses TRBV15 with TRBJ2-7; TRBD2 might be the D (6 bases). CDR3 length: 15 amino acids. Per germline, CDR1 LNHNV and CDR2 YYDKDF (reference sequence). Trimming cost V 3 bases and J 1 base, with 13 bases left between them. The CDR3: CATSRVADHSYEQYF. The CDR3 DNA reads as TGTGCCACCAGCAGGGTAGCGGACCATTCCTACGAGCAGTACTTC.